These 15 T cell receptor beta chains originate from one sample sequenced in a study of OX40 agonist ivuxolimab in advanced cancers. Some clones are missing from TCRdb's copy, which holds only in-frame ones; the method was immunoSEQ multiplex PCR. The sample lists more than 20,000 clones, around 75% seen once, with about 18% in the top ten. The sample was CD4+ or CD8+ T cells sorted from blood, taken in a trial of the OX40 agonist ivuxolimab. These receptors were taken from an adult with an advanced solid tumor such as melanoma, head and neck, liver or kidney cancer.

V usage is TRBV10-3 and J usage is TRBJ2-7; D is perhaps TRBD1 (5 bases). Germline CDR1 ENHRY, CDR2 SYGVKD. This CDR3 comprises 14 residues. V shed 6 bases and J shed 2 bases, with 14 bases lying between them. Written as DNA, the CDR3 is TGTGCCATCAGCATGCAGGGTAATACCTACGAGCAGTACTTC. It is translated as CAISMQGNTYEQYF.

The V call is TRBV11-3, the J call TRBJ2-7, with D perhaps assigned TRBD1 or TRBD2 (5 bases each). The length of the CDR3 is 15 residues. V was shortened by 4 bases and J by 5 bases, with 18 bases between the two germline ends. The germline V gene has CDR1 SGHNT and CDR2 YENEEA. The CDR3 region is CASSSLVTGRHEQYF. Written as DNA, the CDR3 is TGTGCCAGCAGCTCCCTTGTGACGGGACGCCACGAGCAGTACTTC.

The chain employs TRBV11-2 and TRBJ2-1, with TRBD1 matching over 8 bases. This CDR3 contains 15 residues. Germline lookup yields CDR1 SGHAT and CDR2 FQNNGV. J was trimmed by 8 bases and V by 5 bases; bases with no gene match: 11. The CDR3 sequence: CASSHRAGGLDEQFF. The CDR3 bases are TGTGCCAGCAGCCATAGGGCAGGGGGCTTGGATGAGCAGTTCTTC.

The rearrangement uses TRBV2 and TRBJ2-7; tentative D call: TRBD2 (5 bases). There are 14 residues in the CDR3. Germline V gene data show CDR1 as SNHLY and CDR2 as FYNNEI. Trimming cost V 6 bases and J 5 bases, with 17 bases left between them. The CDR3 nucleotides are TGTGCCAGCAGCACCCGGGATCCCTTCCACGAGCAGTACTTC. It yields the protein CASSTRDPFHEQYF.

Details on this clone: Other DNA sequences of this sample code for an identical CDR3. The J gene is TRBJ2-7, the V gene TRBV5-6; D ambiguous. The germline gives CDR1 SGHDT, CDR2 YYEEEE. Trimming took 0 bases from V and 0 from J, leaving 4 bases between them. This CDR3 has 13 residues. The CDR3 bases are TGTGCCAGCAGCTTGGGGAGCTCCTACGAGCAGTACTTC. Translated, it gives CASSLGSSYEQYF.

J is TRBJ2-1 and V is TRBV4-1; D uncertain. The V gene's germline CDR1 is MGHRA and CDR2 YSYEKL. CDR3 length: 14 amino acids. The germline V and J ends were trimmed by 6 bases and 0 bases, with 9 bases remaining between them. The CDR3 protein is CASSPGSSYNEQFF. The CDR3 DNA reads TGCGCCAGCAGTCCAGGTTCCTCCTACAATGAGCAGTTCTTC.

The chain employs TRBV5-4 and TRBJ2-7, with TRBD1 as a possible D gene (5 bases). V was pared by 4 bases and J by 0 bases, with 11 bases between. The germline V gene has CDR1 SGHNT and CDR2 YYREEE (reference sequence). The CDR3 consists of 14 residues. CDR3 nucleotides: TGTGCCAGCAGCCTTGGACAAAGCTCCTACGAGCAGTACTTC. This sequence encodes CASSLGQSSYEQYF.

The gene calls are TRBV9 and TRBJ1-1; 9 bases align to TRBD1. V was pared by 3 bases and J by 6 bases, with 15 bases of the junction left unmatched. Germline CDR1 reads SGDLS; CDR2 reads YYNGEE. The CDR3 has 17 residues. CDR3 protein: CASSARDRVGLGPEAFF. The CDR3 DNA reads as TGTGCCAGCAGCGCCCGGGACAGGGTAGGGTTAGGCCCTGAAGCTTTCTTT.

The chain uses TRBV19 and TRBJ2-5; no firm D call. With 6 bases removed from V and 1 base from J, the gap between germline ends came to 12 bases. This CDR3 region has 14 residues. The V gene's germline CDR1 is LNHDA and CDR2 SQIVND (reference sequence). CDR3 sequence: CASSSLEFQETQYF. The CDR3 DNA is TGTGCCAGTAGCTCGTTGGAGTTCCAAGAGACCCAGTACTTC. The full variable domain, rest sourced from reference TRBV19 and TRBJ2-5, is DGGITQSPKYLFRKEGQNVTLSCEQNLNHDAMYWYRQDPGQGLRLIYYSQIVNDFQKGDIAEGYSVSREKKESFPLTVTSAQKNPTAFYLCASSSLEFQETQYFGPGTRLLVL.

This clone was seen more than once but under ten times. This sequence joins TRBV7-9 and TRBJ1-6, with a weak D call TRBD1 (6 bases). Germline values: CDR1 SEHNR, CDR2 FQNEAQ (reference sequence). The CDR3 is 15 amino acids. Between the trimmed V and J ends, which lost 5 bases and 9 bases, there was a span of 17 bases. The CDR3 region is CASSLTQGLASPLHF. The CDR3 nucleotides read TGTGCCAGCAGCCTTACACAGGGTCTAGCTTCACCCCTCCACTTT.

This clone has just a few counts. The rearrangement links TRBV4-1 to TRBJ1-5, with a weak D call TRBD1 (5 bases). Germline V gives CDR1 MGHRA, CDR2 YSYEKL. The CDR3 is 15 residues long. Trimming shortened V by 4 bases and J by 9 bases, and 19 bases separated the two germline ends. CDR3 region: CASSLSSREVGPQHF. CDR3 nucleotides: TGCGCCAGCAGCCTCAGTTCCAGGGAAGTCGGGCCCCAGCATTTT.

The chain links TRBV15 to TRBJ2-7; D possibly corresponds to TRBD2 (5 bases). Trimming removed 1 base at V and 3 bases at J, with 10 bases between. The CDR3 has 14 amino acids. Germline values: CDR1 LNHNV, CDR2 YYDKDF (reference sequence). CDR3 nucleotide sequence: TGTGCCACCAGCAGAGGACCCGGGAACTACGAGCAGTACTTC. The encoded protein is CATSRGPGNYEQYF.

This rearrangement joins TRBV4-2 to TRBJ2-7, with D uncertain. Germline-derived CDR1 and CDR2 are LGHNA and YNFKEQ. V lost 5 bases and J 0 bases, leaving 11 bases between the germline ends. The CDR3 sequence is 14 residues long. The chain's CDR3 is CASSLGASSYEQYF. The DNA for the CDR3 is TGTGCCAGCAGCTTAGGTGCCAGCTCCTACGAGCAGTACTTC.

This chain joins TRBV27 and TRBJ1-2; D possibly corresponds to TRBD1 (6 bases). CDR3 length: 15 amino acids. V lost 3 bases, J lost 0 bases, and 11 bases lay in between. The V gene's germline CDR1 is MNHEY and CDR2 SMNVEV (reference sequence). DNA of the CDR3: TGTGCCAGCAGTTTGTCGGGGGCCACTAACTATGGCTACACCTTC. Its protein is CASSLSGATNYGYTF.

The genes are TRBV19 and TRBJ1-1; 10 bases align to TRBD1. Germline loops: CDR1 LNHDA, CDR2 SQIVND (reference sequence). The CDR3 has 15 residues. The V segment lost 5 bases and the J segment 4 bases; nucleotides outside the gene matches: 7. The DNA of the CDR3 is TGTGCCAGTAGTTTTGGACAGGGGGGGGTCACTGAAGCTTTCTTT. It translates to CASSFGQGGVTEAFF.